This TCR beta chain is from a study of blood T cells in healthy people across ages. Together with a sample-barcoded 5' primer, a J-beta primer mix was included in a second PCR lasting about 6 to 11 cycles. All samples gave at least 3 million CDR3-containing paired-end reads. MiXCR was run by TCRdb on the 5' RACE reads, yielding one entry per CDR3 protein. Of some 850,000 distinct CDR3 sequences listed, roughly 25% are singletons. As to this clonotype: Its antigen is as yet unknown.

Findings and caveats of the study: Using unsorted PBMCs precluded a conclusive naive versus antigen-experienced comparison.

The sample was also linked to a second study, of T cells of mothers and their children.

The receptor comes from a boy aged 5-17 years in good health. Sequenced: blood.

The CDR3: CASSRAYGINYGYTF. The CDR3 bases are TGCGCCAGCAGCCGAGCGTATGGAATTAACTATGGCTACACCTTC. This rearrangement joins TRBV4-1 to TRBJ1-2, with no clear D. The CDR3 length is 15 residues. V was clipped by 4 bases and J by 1 base, with 13 bases between them. Per germline, CDR1 MGHRA and CDR2 YSYEKL.